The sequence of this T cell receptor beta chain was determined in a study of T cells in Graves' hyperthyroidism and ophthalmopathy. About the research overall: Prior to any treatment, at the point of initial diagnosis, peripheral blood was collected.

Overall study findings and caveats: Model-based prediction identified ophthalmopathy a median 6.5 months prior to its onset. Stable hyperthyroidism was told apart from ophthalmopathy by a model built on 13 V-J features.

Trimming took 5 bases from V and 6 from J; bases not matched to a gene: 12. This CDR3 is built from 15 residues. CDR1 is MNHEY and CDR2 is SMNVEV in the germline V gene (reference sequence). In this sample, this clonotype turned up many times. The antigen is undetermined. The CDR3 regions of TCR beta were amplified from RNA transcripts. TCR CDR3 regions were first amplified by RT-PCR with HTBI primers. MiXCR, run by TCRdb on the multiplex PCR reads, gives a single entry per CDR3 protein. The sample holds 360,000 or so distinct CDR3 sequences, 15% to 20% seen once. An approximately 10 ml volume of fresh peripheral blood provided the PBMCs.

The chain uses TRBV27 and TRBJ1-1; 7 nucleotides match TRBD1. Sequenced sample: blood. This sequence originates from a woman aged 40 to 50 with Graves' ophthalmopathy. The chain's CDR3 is CASSQKPTGFAEAFF. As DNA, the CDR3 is TGTGCCAGCAGTCAGAAACCGACAGGGTTCGCTGAAGCTTTCTTT.